Ten or more counts support the clone carrying this T cell receptor beta chain. Looked up from germline, CDR1 is MDHEN and CDR2 is SYDVKM. The V end was cut by 1 base, the J end by 1 base, with 5 bases between. This CDR3 contains 14 residues. Described time point: newly diagnosed GD, antithyroid drugs for less than 3 months. Making the TCR library involved RNA that had been extracted from PBMCs. Construction of TCR beta libraries relied on iRepertoire HTBI primers and on Arm-PCR targeting CDR3 regions. A single record per CDR3 protein comes from TCRdb applying MiXCR to the multiplex PCR reads. The data contain over 350,000 distinct CDR3 sequences, 15% of them singletons. This record comes from a study of regulatory T cells in long-lasting Graves disease. The sample also formed part of further work on T cells in Graves' hyperthyroidism and ophthalmopathy.

This sequence was found in a woman aged 40-49 years with Graves disease. The sample was peripheral blood mononuclear cells (PBMCs), taken at new diagnosis, from a patient treated with antithyroid drugs. This chain uses TRBV28 with TRBJ1-5; unclear D gene. The DNA for the CDR3 is TGTGCCAGCAGTTTATTACAGAGCAATCAGCCCCAGCATTTT. Residues: CASSLLQSNQPQHF.